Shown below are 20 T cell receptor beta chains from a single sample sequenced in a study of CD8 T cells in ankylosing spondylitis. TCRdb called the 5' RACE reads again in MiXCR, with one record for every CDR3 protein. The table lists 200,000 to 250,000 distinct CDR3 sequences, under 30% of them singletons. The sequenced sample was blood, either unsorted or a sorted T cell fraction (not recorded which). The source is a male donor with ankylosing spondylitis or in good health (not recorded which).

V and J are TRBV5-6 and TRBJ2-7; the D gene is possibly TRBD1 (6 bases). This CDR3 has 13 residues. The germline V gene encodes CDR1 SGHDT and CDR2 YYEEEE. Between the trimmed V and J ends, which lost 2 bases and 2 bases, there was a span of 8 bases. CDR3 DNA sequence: TGTGCCAGCAGCTTTTGGACAGCCTACGAGCAGTACTTC. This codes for CASSFWTAYEQYF.

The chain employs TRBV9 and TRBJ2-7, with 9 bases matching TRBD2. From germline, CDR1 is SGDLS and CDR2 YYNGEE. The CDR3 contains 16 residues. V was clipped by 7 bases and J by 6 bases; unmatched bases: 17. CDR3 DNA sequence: TGTGCCAGCGCCCCTCGGGGTAGCGGGAGAATTGGCGAGCAGTACTTC. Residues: CASAPRGSGRIGEQYF.

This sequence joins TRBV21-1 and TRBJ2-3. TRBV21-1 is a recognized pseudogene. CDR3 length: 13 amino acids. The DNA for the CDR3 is TGTGCCAGCGTGGGGACTAGCGAAGATACGCAGTATTTT. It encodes CASVGTSEDTQYF.

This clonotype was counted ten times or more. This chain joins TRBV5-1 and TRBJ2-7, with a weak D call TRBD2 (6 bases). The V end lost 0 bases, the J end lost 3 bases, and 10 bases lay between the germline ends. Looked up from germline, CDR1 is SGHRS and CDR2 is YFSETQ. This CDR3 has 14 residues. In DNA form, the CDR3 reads TGCGCCAGCAGCTTGGAGGGGACTCACTACGAGCAGTACTTC. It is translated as CASSLEGTHYEQYF.

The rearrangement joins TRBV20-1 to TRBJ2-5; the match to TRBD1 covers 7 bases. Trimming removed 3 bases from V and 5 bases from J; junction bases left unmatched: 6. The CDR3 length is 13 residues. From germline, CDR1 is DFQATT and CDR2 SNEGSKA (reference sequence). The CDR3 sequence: CSASDSGGETQYF. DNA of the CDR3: TGCAGTGCTAGTGATTCAGGGGGTGAGACCCAGTACTTC.

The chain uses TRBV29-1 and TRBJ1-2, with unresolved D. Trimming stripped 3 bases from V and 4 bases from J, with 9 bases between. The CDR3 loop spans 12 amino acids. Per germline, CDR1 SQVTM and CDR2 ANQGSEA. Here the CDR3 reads CSVEGRVYGYTF. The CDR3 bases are TGCAGCGTTGAGGGCAGAGTCTATGGCTACACCTTC.

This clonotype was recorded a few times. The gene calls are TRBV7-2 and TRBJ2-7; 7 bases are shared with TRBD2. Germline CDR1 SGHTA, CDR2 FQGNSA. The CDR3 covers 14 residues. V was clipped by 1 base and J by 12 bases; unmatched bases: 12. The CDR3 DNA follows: TGTGCCAGCAGCTTAGGTTCTAGCGCGGGAGTTCTGTACTTC. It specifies CASSLGSSAGVLYF.

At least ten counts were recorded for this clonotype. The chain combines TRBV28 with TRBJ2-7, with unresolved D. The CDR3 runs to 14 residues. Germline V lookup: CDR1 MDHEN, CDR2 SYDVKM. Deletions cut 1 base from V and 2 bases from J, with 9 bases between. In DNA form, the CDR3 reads TGTGCCAGCAGTTTATATACGGGCCCCTACGAGCAGTACTTC. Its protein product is CASSLYTGPYEQYF.

The DNA of the CDR3 is TGCAGTGCCAAGAAACCGGGACAGCCTAATCAGCCCCAGCATTTT. Amino acids: CSAKKPGQPNQPQHF. V and J are TRBV20-1 and TRBJ1-5, with 7 nucleotides matching TRBD1. Germline V lookup: CDR1 DFQATT, CDR2 SNEGSKA (reference sequence). The ends lost 6 bases at V and 4 bases at J; junction bases unmatched: 12. The CDR3 is 15 amino acids.

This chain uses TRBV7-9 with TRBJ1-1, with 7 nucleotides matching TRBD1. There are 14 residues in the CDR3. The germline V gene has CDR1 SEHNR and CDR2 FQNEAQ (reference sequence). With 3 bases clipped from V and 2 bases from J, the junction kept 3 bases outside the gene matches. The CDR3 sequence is CASSFTGVNTEAFF. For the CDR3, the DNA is TGTGCCAGCAGCTTCACAGGGGTAAACACTGAAGCTTTCTTT.

DNA of the CDR3: TGCGCCAGCAGCCCCTCCCCGGGGTTGGACACTGAAGCTTTCTTT. As protein: CASSPSPGLDTEAFF. This chain links TRBV5-1 with TRBJ1-1; no reliable D call. Trimming removed 4 bases at V and 3 bases at J, with 16 bases between. The CDR3 is made up of 15 amino acids. Germline assignment: CDR1 SGHRS and CDR2 YFSETQ.

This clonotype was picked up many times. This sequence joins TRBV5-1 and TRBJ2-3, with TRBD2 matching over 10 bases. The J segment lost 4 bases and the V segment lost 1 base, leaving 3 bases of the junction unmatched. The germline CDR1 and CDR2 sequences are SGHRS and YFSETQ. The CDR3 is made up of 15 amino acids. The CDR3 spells CASSLLAGVADTQYF. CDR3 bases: TGCGCCAGCAGCTTGCTAGCGGGAGTCGCAGATACGCAGTATTTT. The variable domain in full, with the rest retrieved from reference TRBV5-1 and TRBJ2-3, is KAGVTQTPRYLIKTRGQQVTLSCSPISGHRSVSWYQQTPGQGLQFLFEYFSETQRNKGNFPGRFSGRQFSNSRSEMNVSTLELGDSALYLCASSLLAGVADTQYFGPGTRLTVL.

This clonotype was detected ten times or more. The CDR3 nucleotides are TGCAGCGTTGCCAGGGAGAGCACAGATACGCAGTATTTT. Protein sequence: CSVARESTDTQYF. This sequence joins TRBV29-1 and TRBJ2-3; the D call may be TRBD1 or TRBD2 (5 bases each). The V gene lost 4 bases and the J gene lost 0 bases, with 8 bases spanning the gap. This CDR3 is built from 13 residues. Germline V lookup: CDR1 SQVTM, CDR2 ANQGSEA.

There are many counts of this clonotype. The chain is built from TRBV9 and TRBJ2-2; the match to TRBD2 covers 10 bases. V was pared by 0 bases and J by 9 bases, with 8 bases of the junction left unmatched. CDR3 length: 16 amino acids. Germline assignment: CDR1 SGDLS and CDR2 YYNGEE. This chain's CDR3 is CASSVDTSGTRRELFF. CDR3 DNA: TGTGCCAGCAGCGTAGATACTAGCGGGACGAGGAGGGAGCTGTTTTTT.

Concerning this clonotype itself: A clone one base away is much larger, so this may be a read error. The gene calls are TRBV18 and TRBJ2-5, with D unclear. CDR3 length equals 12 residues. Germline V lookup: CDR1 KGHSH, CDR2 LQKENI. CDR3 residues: CVSSPEVETQYF. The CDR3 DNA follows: TGTGTCAGCTCACCAGAGGTGGAGACCCAGTACTTC.

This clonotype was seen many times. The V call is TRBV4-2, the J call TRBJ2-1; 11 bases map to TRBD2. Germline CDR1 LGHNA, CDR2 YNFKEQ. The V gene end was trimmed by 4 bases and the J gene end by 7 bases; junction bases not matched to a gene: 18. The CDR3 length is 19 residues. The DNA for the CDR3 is TGTGCCAGCAGCCTCGGGACGGGACCACTAGCGGGAGTTGTAAATGAGCAGTTCTTC. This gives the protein CASSLGTGPLAGVVNEQFF.

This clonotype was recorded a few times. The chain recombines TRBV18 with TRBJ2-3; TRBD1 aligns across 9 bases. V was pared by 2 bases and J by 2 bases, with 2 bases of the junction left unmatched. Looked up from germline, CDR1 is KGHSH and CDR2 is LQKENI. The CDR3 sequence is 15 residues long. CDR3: CASSPGTGTTDTQYF. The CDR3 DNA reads TGTGCCAGCTCACCAGGGACAGGGACCACAGATACGCAGTATTTT. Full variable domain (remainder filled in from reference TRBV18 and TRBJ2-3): NAGVMQNPRHLVRRRGQEARLRCSPMKGHSHVYWYRQLPEEGLKFMVYLQKENIIDESGMPKERFSAEFPKEGPSILRIQQVVRGDSAAYFCASSPGTGTTDTQYFGPGTRLTVL.

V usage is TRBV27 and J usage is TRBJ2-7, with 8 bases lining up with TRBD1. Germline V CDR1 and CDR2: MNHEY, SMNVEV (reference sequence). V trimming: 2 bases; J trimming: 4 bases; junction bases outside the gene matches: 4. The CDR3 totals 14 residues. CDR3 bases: TGTGCCAGCAGTTTAAAGGGACAGGATTACGAGCAGTACTTC. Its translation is CASSLKGQDYEQYF.

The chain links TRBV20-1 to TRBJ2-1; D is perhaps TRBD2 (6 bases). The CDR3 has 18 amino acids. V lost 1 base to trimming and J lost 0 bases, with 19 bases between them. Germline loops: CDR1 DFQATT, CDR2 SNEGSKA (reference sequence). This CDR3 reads CSARGSWLASSSYNEQFF. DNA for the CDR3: TGCAGTGCTAGAGGTTCGTGGCTAGCGTCTAGCTCCTACAATGAGCAGTTCTTC.

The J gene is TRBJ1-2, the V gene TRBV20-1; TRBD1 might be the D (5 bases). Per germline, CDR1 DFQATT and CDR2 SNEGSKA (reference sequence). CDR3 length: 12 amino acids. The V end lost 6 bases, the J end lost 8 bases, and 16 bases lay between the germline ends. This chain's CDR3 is CSAVGELDGYTF. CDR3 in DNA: TGCAGTGCAGTGGGGGAGCTTGACGGCTACACCTTC.